This TCR beta chain was documented in a study of cytomegalovirus exposure and HLA in healthy donors. V lost 0 bases and J lost 1, with 4 bases in between. This CDR3 has 14 residues. Germline values: CDR1 SEHNR, CDR2 FQNEAQ (reference sequence). It was with 60 Vbeta and 13 Jbeta primers that the PCR ran. Generated by immunoSEQ multiplex PCR, the TCRdb table keeps only in-frame clones and is missing some. The data show about 190,000 clones, around 82% seen once. The rearrangement links TRBV7-9 to TRBJ1-3; D unresolved. The sequenced material came from PBMCs. The TCR sequence derives from a boy between 10 and 17 years old in good health and CMV-seronegative. DNA of the CDR3: TGTGCCAGCAGCTTAGCGAGTTCTGGAAACACCATATATTTT. Its translation: CASSLASSGNTIYF.